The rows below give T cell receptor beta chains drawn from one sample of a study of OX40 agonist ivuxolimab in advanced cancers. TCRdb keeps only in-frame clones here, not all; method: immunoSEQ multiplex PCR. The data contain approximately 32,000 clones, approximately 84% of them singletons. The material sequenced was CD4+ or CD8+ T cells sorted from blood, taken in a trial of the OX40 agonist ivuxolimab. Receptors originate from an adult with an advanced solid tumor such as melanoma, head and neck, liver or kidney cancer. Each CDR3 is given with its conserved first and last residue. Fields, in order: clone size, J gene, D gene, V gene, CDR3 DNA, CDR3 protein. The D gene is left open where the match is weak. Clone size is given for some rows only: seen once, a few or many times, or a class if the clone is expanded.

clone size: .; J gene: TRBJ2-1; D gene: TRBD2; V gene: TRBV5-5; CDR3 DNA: TGTGCCAGCAGCTCCCCGACTAGCGGGAAGGGTAATGAGCAGTTCTTC; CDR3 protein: CASSSPTSGKGNEQFF
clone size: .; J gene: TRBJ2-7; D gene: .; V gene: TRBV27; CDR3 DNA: TGTGCCAGCAGTTTATCTGGGGTTTCCTACGAGCAGTACTTC; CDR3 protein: CASSLSGVSYEQYF
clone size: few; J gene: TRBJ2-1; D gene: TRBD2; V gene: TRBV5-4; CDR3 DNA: TGTGCCAGCAGCAAAGAGGGACTAGCGGGGGGAGGGGAGCAGTTCTTC; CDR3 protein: CASSKEGLAGGGEQFF
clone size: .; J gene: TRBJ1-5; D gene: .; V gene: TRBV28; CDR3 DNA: TGTGCCAGCAGTCCCGACGGTGATAGCAATCAGCCCCAGCATTTT; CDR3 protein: CASSPDGDSNQPQHF
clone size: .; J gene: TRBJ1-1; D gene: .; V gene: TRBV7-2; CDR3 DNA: TGTGCCAGCAGCTTCCAGAGGGAACACACTGAAGCTTTCTTT; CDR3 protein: CASSFQREHTEAFF
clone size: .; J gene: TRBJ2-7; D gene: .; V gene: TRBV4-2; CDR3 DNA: TGTGCCAGCAGCCAAGAAGGTGGGACTCTTTACGAGCAGTACTTC; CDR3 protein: CASSQEGGTLYEQYF
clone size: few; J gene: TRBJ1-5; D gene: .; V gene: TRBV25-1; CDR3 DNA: TGTGCCAGCAGTGACTGGACTGAAAATAGCAATCAGCCCCAGCATTTT; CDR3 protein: CASSDWTENSNQPQHF
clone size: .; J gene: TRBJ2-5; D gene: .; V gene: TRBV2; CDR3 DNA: TGTGCCAGCAGCATAATGGGCCCTCAAGAGACCCAGTACTTC; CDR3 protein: CASSIMGPQETQYF
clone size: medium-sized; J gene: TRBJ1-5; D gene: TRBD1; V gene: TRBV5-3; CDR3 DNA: TGTGCCAGAAGCTTGGTGGGGTTGAAGGGGGCAGGCCTGCAGCCCCAGCATTTT; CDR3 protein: CARSLVGLKGAGLQPQHF
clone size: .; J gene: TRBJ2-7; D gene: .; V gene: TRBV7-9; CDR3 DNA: TGTGCCAGCAGCTTAACGATTGAGGGGGACGAGCAGTACTTC; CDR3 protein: CASSLTIEGDEQYF